This T cell receptor beta chain was profiled in a study of shared clonotypes between healthy human individuals. This CDR3 contains 15 residues. Germline CDR1 SGHNT, CDR2 YYREEE (reference sequence). Trimming left V 0 bases short and J 4 bases short, with 13 bases between. Measured with immunoSEQ multiplex PCR; TCRdb has only the in-frame clones, and not every one. This table holds approximately 2.5 million clones, approximately 92% found once. Sequenced input: naive CD4+ T cells sorted from blood. Noted subset: CD45RA+ positively selected. The V gene is TRBV5-4, the J gene TRBJ1-2; the D gene is possibly TRBD1 (5 bases). The TCR comes from a young man in good health. As DNA, the CDR3 is TGTGCCAGCAGCTTGGCGGGACGGCCTGCCTATGGCTACACCTTC. Residues: CASSLAGRPAYGYTF.